What follows is one TCR beta chain and its context. This clonotype was observed a few times. This clone's antigen is unknown. No base-level quality is on record; no much larger clone is a single base apart. This sample was included in a study of response to subunit inactivated influenza vaccine (dated by TCRdb to the late 2010s). About the full investigation: The study used deep quantitative T cell receptor repertoire profiling to track responses to a trivalent subunit inactivated influenza vaccine.

Libraries were built with RT-PCR. Sequencing was performed on an Illumina HiSeq 2500. TCRdb cleaned the public reads at Q25 with fastp, built clones with MiXCR and kept in-frame beta chains. Entries that share a CDR3 protein sequence are merged under the most common genes and DNA. The sample includes over 300,000 distinct CDR3 sequences, with around a fifth observed a single time. The top ten constitute 10% of the sample. General findings and caveats noted by the study authors: According to the authors, only a limited number of new T cells may be recruited by each seasonal influenza vaccination.

Inclusive of the bounding cysteine and phenylalanine, the CDR3 is 14 residues long. Only the CDR3 portion is preserved as DNA: 42 bases, with reading frame beginning at the first base. V was cut back by 6 bases and J by 4 bases, leaving a gap of 19 bases between them. The germline V gene provides CDR1 SQVTM and CDR2 ANQGSEA. The sequence is built from TRBV29-1 and TRBJ2-7; a weak D assignment points to TRBD2 (5 bases agree). The sequences come from PBMCs from blood, collected less than 22 months after vaccination. The TCR comes from a man between 50 and 75 years old who received an inactivated influenza vaccine. Donor details come from another sample of the same person, matched by shared clones. Read as DNA, the sequence is TGCAGCGTGCCACCCGACTACCGCCCGTACGAGCAGTACTTC. Protein translation: CSVPPDYRPYEQYF.